These 31 T cell receptor beta chains were sequenced from one sample in a study of blood T cell repertoires in COVID-19 (dated by TCRdb to about 2020). The method behind the library was the immunoSEQ multiplex PCR assay. TCRdb re-hosts the immuneACCESS table, in-frame sequences only. Its copies lack some clones; in the studies checked, an unresolved V gene accounts for under half of them, and the cause for the rest is not known. The sample table records under 150,000 clones; about nine tenths of these occur just once. Of the sample, 4% to 5% is held by the ten largest clones. Specimen: peripheral blood. The receptors come from a man aged 60-69 years with COVID-19, enrolled during active disease.

The chain links TRBV7-9 to TRBJ1-6; TRBD1 aligns across 10 bases. V lost 8 bases, J lost 13 bases, and 11 bases stayed unmatched. The CDR3 has 14 amino acids. Germline assignment: CDR1 SEHNR and CDR2 FQNEAQ (reference sequence). The CDR3 reads CASRPVGQGSPLHF. CDR3 sequence (DNA): TGTGCCAGCCGCCCTGTGGGACAGGGGTCCCCCCTCCACTTT.

The rearrangement joins TRBV18 to TRBJ2-1, with 8 bases matching TRBD2. Germline CDR1 KGHSH, CDR2 LQKENI. J lost 7 bases, V lost 6 bases, and 8 bases had no gene match. The length of the CDR3 is 14 residues. This CDR3 reads CASSPGVAGNEQFF. CDR3 in DNA: TGTGCCAGCTCCCCAGGGGTAGCGGGGAATGAGCAGTTCTTC.

This chain links TRBV5-6 with TRBJ1-4; 8 bases are shared with TRBD1. The CDR3 is made up of 14 amino acids. Trimming at V came to 4 bases and at J to 5 bases, leaving 4 bases not matched to a gene. Germline CDR1 reads SGHDT; CDR2 reads YYEEEE. The CDR3 sequence is CASSKDRVNEKLFF. The CDR3 DNA reads TGTGCCAGCAGCAAGGACAGGGTGAATGAAAAACTGTTTTTT.

This chain connects TRBV7-8 to TRBJ2-3; 10 bases are a match to TRBD2. Germline V gene lookup returns CDR1 SGHVS and CDR2 FQNEAQ. CDR3 length equals 14 residues. After removal of 6 bases from V and 4 bases from J, the junction contained 4 bases not matched to a gene. The CDR3 DNA is TGTGCCAGCAGTACTAGCGGGATTGCAGATACGCAGTATTTT. Its translation is CASSTSGIADTQYF.

The gene calls are TRBV11-3 and TRBJ1-4; the match to TRBD1 covers 7 bases. Trimming cost V 4 bases and J 7 bases; bases outside gene matches: 6. This CDR3 comprises 14 residues. Germline lookup yields CDR1 SGHNT and CDR2 YENEEA. CDR3 sequence (DNA): TGTGCCAGCAGCTCCAACAGGGGTAGTGAAAAACTGTTTTTT. Translation gives CASSSNRGSEKLFF. The variable domain in full, with the rest retrieved from reference TRBV11-3 and TRBJ1-4, is EAGVVQSPRYKIIEKKQPVAFWCNPISGHNTLYWYLQNLGQGPELLIRYENEEAVDDSQLPKDRFSAERLKGVDSTLKIQPAELGDSAVYLCASSSNRGSEKLFFGSGTQLSVL.

This clone appeared a single time. The CDR3 coding sequence is TGTGCCAGCAGGGTCCAGGGGGATACGCAGTATTTT. Amino acid sequence: CASRVQGDTQYF. The chain uses TRBV2 and TRBJ2-3, with TRBD1 as a possible D gene (6 bases). Trimming took off 6 bases at V and 6 bases at J, with 10 bases between the two ends. Germline V gives CDR1 SNHLY, CDR2 FYNNEI. CDR3 length equals 12 residues.

The V gene is TRBV18, the J gene TRBJ1-1; 7 bases line up with TRBD1. The CDR3 totals 16 residues. The V gene's germline CDR1 is KGHSH and CDR2 LQKENI. J was trimmed by 1 base and V by 6 bases; bases with no gene match: 11. CDR3 nucleotide sequence: TGTGCCAGCTCGGCCCAACAGGGGCTTACGAACACTGAAGCTTTCTTT. Translation gives CASSAQQGLTNTEAFF.

The chain uses TRBV5-1 and TRBJ2-3; the D is unclear. The CDR3 is made up of 14 amino acids. CDR1 and CDR2 (germline): SGHRS, YFSETQ. V dropped 0 bases and J dropped 2 bases, with 7 bases sitting between them. The CDR3, as DNA: TGCGCCAGCAGCTTGGAGCTCACCACAGATACGCAGTATTTT. The encoded protein is CASSLELTTDTQYF.

The chain recombines TRBV4-3 with TRBJ1-6; D might be TRBD1 (5 bases). The germline V and J ends were trimmed by 0 bases and 7 bases, with 16 bases remaining between them. The CDR3 is 17 residues long. In germline, CDR1 is LGHNA, CDR2 YSLEER. CDR3 coding DNA: TGCGCCAGCAGCCAAGATGGTCAGGGCGCATTGAATTCACCCCTCCACTTT. Translated: CASSQDGQGALNSPLHF.

V is TRBV27 and J is TRBJ1-6; 8 nucleotides match TRBD1. CDR3 size: 13 residues. V lost 6 bases and J lost 10; bases outside the gene matches: 5. Germline loops: CDR1 MNHEY, CDR2 SMNVEV (reference sequence). In nucleotides, the CDR3 is TGTGCCAGCAGCATACAGGGGGGCTCACCCCTCCACTTT. Residues: CASSIQGGSPLHF.

CDR3 in DNA: TGTGCCAGCAGCTTATATGTGGAGGATTCACCCCTCCACTTT. Translating gives CASSLYVEDSPLHF. The V and J genes are TRBV7-2 and TRBJ1-6; no clear D gene. The CDR3 is 14 amino acids. V dropped 2 bases and J dropped 8 bases, with 10 bases sitting between them. Germline loops: CDR1 SGHTA, CDR2 FQGNSA.

The rearrangement joins TRBV5-6 to TRBJ2-7; 7 nucleotides align to TRBD1. With V trimmed by 3 bases and J by 2 bases, 5 bases remained unmatched. This CDR3 has 14 amino acids. Germline values: CDR1 SGHDT, CDR2 YYEEEE. As DNA, the CDR3 is TGTGCCAGCAGCTGGACAGGCCTTCCCTACGAGCAGTACTTC. This translates into CASSWTGLPYEQYF.

Only one count was recorded for this clone. The V call is TRBV12-3 or TRBV12-4, the J call TRBJ1-2; TRBD1 is a possible D gene (5 bases). The CDR3 consists of 13 residues. The V end lost 11 bases, the J end lost 4 bases, and 17 bases lay between the germline ends. The CDR3 DNA is TGTGCCCTAAGGGGAGCGGGGGGCTATGGCTACACCTTC. Its translation: CALRGAGGYGYTF.

The V gene is TRBV5-1, the J gene TRBJ2-1; tentatively, D is TRBD2 (6 bases). There are 11 residues in the CDR3. The V end lost 4 bases, the J end lost 10 bases, and 9 bases lay between the germline ends. Germline CDR1 and CDR2: SGHRS and YFSETQ. The CDR3, as DNA: TGCGCCAGCAGCCTCCTAGCGGAGCAGTTCTTC. This codes for CASSLLAEQFF.

The genes are TRBV7-3 and TRBJ1-2, with D possibly TRBD1 on 6 matching bases. Between the trimmed V and J ends, which lost 0 bases and 2 bases, there was a span of 10 bases. This CDR3 is 15 amino acids long. Germline V lookup: CDR1 SGHTA, CDR2 FQGTGA. As DNA, the CDR3 is TGTGCCAGCAGCTTAACGTCAGGGGCCAACTATGGCTACACCTTC. This translates into CASSLTSGANYGYTF.

This sequence joins TRBV7-8 and TRBJ2-5; TRBD2 matches at 11 bases. Germline V gene data show CDR1 as SGHVS and CDR2 as FQNEAQ. V dropped 3 bases and J dropped 5; count of bases not matched to a gene: 8. The CDR3 covers 16 residues. The CDR3 region is CASSFIRLAGRETQYF. CDR3 sequence (DNA): TGTGCCAGCAGCTTTATTCGACTAGCGGGACGGGAGACCCAGTACTTC.

CDR3 DNA: TGTGCCACCAGCCTGACAGGGAATGAAAAACTGTTTTTT. Translation gives CATSLTGNEKLFF. This rearrangement joins TRBV24-1 to TRBJ1-4; 7 bases are a match to TRBD1. CDR3 length: 13 residues. V shed 7 bases and J 5 bases; nucleotides not matched to a gene: 3. CDR1 is KGHDR and CDR2 is SFDVKD in the germline V gene.

The chain links TRBV2 to TRBJ1-6; TRBD1 aligns across 9 bases. The V gene end was trimmed by 6 bases and the J gene end by 9 bases; junction bases not matched to a gene: 6. Looked up from germline, CDR1 is SNHLY and CDR2 is FYNNEI. This CDR3 spans 14 amino acids. The CDR3 nucleotides read TGTGCCAGCAGGCCACAGGGGGCTGCTTCACCCCTCCACTTT. This encodes CASRPQGAASPLHF.

The rearrangement joins TRBV5-1 to TRBJ1-2; D perhaps matches TRBD1 (5 bases). CDR3 size: 15 residues. Germline CDR1 is SGHRS and CDR2 is YFSETQ. V was trimmed by 0 bases and J by 6 bases, leaving 15 bases between them. The chain's CDR3 is CASSLDVRDSDGYTF. Written as DNA, the CDR3 is TGCGCCAGCAGCTTGGATGTCAGGGATTCTGATGGCTACACCTTC.

The chain uses TRBV7-2 and TRBJ2-3, with a possible D match to TRBD1 (6 bases). Trimming shortened V by 6 bases and J by 0 bases, and 13 bases separated the two germline ends. Germline V gene lookup returns CDR1 SGHTA and CDR2 FQGNSA. The CDR3 extends over 15 amino acids. CDR3 in amino acids: CASSSQGASTDTQYF. In DNA, the CDR3 is TGTGCCAGCAGTTCACAGGGTGCTAGCACAGATACGCAGTATTTT. Full variable domain (rest looked up from reference TRBV7-2 and TRBJ2-3): GAGVSQSPSNKVTEKGKDVELRCDPISGHTALYWYRQSLGQGLEFLIYFQGNSAPDKSGLPSDRFSAERTGGSVSTLTIQRTQQEDSAVYLCASSSQGASTDTQYFGPGTRLTVL.

This chain joins TRBV11-2 and TRBJ1-2; 7 bases map to TRBD1. The germline gives CDR1 SGHAT, CDR2 FQNNGV. The CDR3 runs 15 residues. V dropped 3 bases and J dropped 4; count of bases not matched to a gene: 8. CDR3 protein: CASSFTGARGYGYTF. CDR3 DNA sequence: TGTGCCAGCAGCTTTACAGGGGCACGGGGCTATGGCTACACCTTC.

Note on this clone: This CDR3 is also generated by other DNA sequences in the sample. The chain is built from TRBV6-6 and TRBJ2-6; D call uncertain. V was pared by 6 bases and J by 0 bases, with 9 bases between. The CDR3 extends over 15 amino acids. Germline CDR1 and CDR2: MNHNY and SVGAGI (reference sequence). CDR3 region: CASSPSGSGANVLTF. The CDR3 bases are TGTGCCAGCAGCCCTAGTGGCTCTGGGGCCAACGTCCTGACTTTC.

Note on this clone: This same CDR3 is encoded by further DNA sequences in the sample. The rearrangement joins TRBV6-2 or TRBV6-3 to TRBJ1-1; D gene unclear. CDR3 length: 14 residues. V lost 2 bases, J lost 1 base, and 8 bases lay in between. CDR1 and CDR2 (germline): MNHEY, SVGEGT. The CDR3 region has the DNA TGTGCCAGCAGTTACCTTGGGCAGAACACTGAAGCTTTCTTT. Protein: CASSYLGQNTEAFF.

The rearrangement links TRBV5-4 to TRBJ2-5; D perhaps matches TRBD2 (6 bases). In germline, CDR1 is SGHNT, CDR2 YYREEE (reference sequence). V lost 0 bases and J lost 5, with 14 bases in between. The CDR3 contains 15 residues. The CDR3 nucleotides read TGTGCCAGCAGCTTGGGTAGCGGCCTAAGGGAGACCCAGTACTTC. It encodes CASSLGSGLRETQYF.

This clone was counted a few times. V is TRBV12-5 and J is TRBJ1-4; 7 bases fit TRBD1. The CDR3 is 15 residues long. CDR1 and CDR2 (germline): LGHNT, FRNRAP. V lost 3 bases to trimming and J lost 4 bases; unmatched junction nucleotides: 5. CDR3 bases: TGTGCTAGTGGTTTCGACTACAGGGGTAATGAAAAACTGTTTTTT. This gives the protein CASGFDYRGNEKLFF.

The V gene is TRBV19, the J gene TRBJ1-1, with TRBD1 identical over 9 bases. This CDR3 is 16 amino acids long. CDR1 is LNHDA, CDR2 SQIVND, per germline (reference sequence). After removal of 6 bases from V and 0 bases from J, the junction contained 8 bases not matched to a gene. CDR3 coding DNA: TGTGCCAGTAGCCGACCGACAGGGGGATTGAACACTGAAGCTTTCTTT. Translating gives CASSRPTGGLNTEAFF.

This clone appeared many times. This CDR3 is CASSSEVRAGELFF. The CDR3 coding sequence is TGTGCCAGCAGCTCCGAGGTTCGGGCCGGGGAGCTGTTTTTT. The chain joins TRBV7-6 to TRBJ2-2; no clear D gene. Germline V gene sequence: CDR1 SGHVS, CDR2 FNYEAQ. The V gene lost 4 bases and the J gene lost 6 bases, with 12 bases spanning the gap. This CDR3 has 14 amino acids.

The gene calls are TRBV28 and TRBJ1-1; D is ambiguous. Germline V CDR1 and CDR2: MDHEN, SYDVKM. V was pared by 6 bases and J by 1 base, with 6 bases between. The CDR3 loop spans 12 amino acids. The DNA of the CDR3 is TGTGCCAGCAGACTACCGAACACTGAAGCTTTCTTT. The encoded protein is CASRLPNTEAFF.

This chain joins TRBV19 and TRBJ2-7; possible D gene TRBD2, 5 bases. The CDR3 has 12 residues. Trimming stripped 10 bases from V and 0 bases from J, with 10 bases between. Germline V CDR1 and CDR2: LNHDA, SQIVND (reference sequence). The CDR3 reads CATRDYSYEQYF. CDR3 nucleotides: TGTGCCACCCGGGATTACTCCTACGAGCAGTACTTC.

This chain connects TRBV30 to TRBJ2-7; 16 bases map to TRBD2. Germline CDR1 reads GTSNPN; CDR2 reads SVGIG (reference sequence). Trimming cost V 3 bases and J 2 bases; bases outside gene matches: 16. The CDR3 has 20 residues. The CDR3 loop reads CAWSLPPGTSGRGNPYEQYF. DNA of the CDR3: TGTGCCTGGAGCCTGCCCCCCGGGACTAGCGGGAGGGGGAACCCCTACGAGCAGTACTTC.

The J gene is TRBJ1-4, the V gene TRBV2; tentative D call: TRBD1 (5 bases). Germline V lookup: CDR1 SNHLY, CDR2 FYNNEI. The CDR3 length is 13 residues. Trimming removed 7 bases from V and 8 bases from J, with 14 bases in between. CDR3 region: CASKGRKGEKLFF. CDR3 nucleotide sequence: TGTGCCAGCAAGGGCAGAAAGGGGGAAAAACTGTTTTTT.